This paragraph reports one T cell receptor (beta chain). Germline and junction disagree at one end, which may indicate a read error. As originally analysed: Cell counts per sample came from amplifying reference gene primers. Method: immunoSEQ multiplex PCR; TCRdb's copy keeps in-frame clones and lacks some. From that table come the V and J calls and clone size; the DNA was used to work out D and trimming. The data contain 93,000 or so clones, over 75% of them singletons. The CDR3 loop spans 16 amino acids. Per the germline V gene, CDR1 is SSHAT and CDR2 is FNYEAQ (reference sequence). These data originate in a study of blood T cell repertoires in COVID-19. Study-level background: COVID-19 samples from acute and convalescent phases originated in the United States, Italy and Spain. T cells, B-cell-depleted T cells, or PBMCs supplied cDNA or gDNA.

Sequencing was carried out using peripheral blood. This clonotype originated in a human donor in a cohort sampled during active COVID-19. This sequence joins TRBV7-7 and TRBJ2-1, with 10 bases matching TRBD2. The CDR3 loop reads CASSLEASGGNNEQFF. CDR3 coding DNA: TGTGCTAGCAGCTTAGAAGCTAGCGGGGGTAACAATGAGCAGTTCTTC.